This record concerns one TCR beta chain sequence. Antigen unknown. TCRdb reprocessed the reads via MiXCR and lists one record per CDR3 protein. The data contain 150,000 to 200,000 distinct CDR3 sequences, 20% to 25% of them singletons. The data were taken from a study of T cell repertoires in cytomegalovirus infection. Turning to the study itself: Public TCR beta signatures provided an indication of both CMV infection and a matching HLA type. General study points: HLA-C-restricted CMV clonotypes gave the most frequent clonotype in two of eight donors. Totalled public TCR beta family frequency picked out people who carried CMV plus the relevant HLA.

V dropped 2 bases and J dropped 6 bases, with 14 bases sitting between them. The CDR3 has 15 amino acids. The germline CDR1 and CDR2 sequences are SGHTA and FQGTGA. This clonotype was obtained from a human donor in good health (CMV status not recorded). Some clones in this sample may be carry-over from other donors' samples. The chain has TRBV7-3 and TRBJ2-1; D is possibly TRBD1 or TRBD2 (6 bases each). This sample comprised CD8+ T cells from cultured PBMCs, obtained from culture after CMV antigen stimulation. The CDR3 region is CASSLWGKGGNEQFF. CDR3 nucleotides: TGTGCCAGCAGCTTATGGGGGAAGGGGGGCAATGAGCAGTTCTTC. The full variable domain, with the rest looked up from reference TRBV7-3 and TRBJ2-1, is GAGVSQTPSNKVTEKGKYVELRCDPISGHTALYWYRQSLGQGPEFLIYFQGTGAADDSGLPNDRFFAVRPEGSVSTLKIQRTERGDSAVYLCASSLWGKGGNEQFFGPGTRLTVL.